What follows is one TCR beta chain and its context. The data derive from a study of blood T cell repertoires in COVID-19. Across the whole study: COVID-19 samples collected from the United States, Italy and Spain covered acute and convalescent phases. PBMCs, B-cell-depleted T cells, or T cells provided the cDNA or gDNA that made up the material.

Data came from immunoSEQ multiplex PCR; TCRdb stores just in-frame clones and leaves some out. There are approximately 70,000 clones in the sample; approximately 90% occur only once, and 2% to 3% lies in the top ten. This CDR3 contains 19 residues. Deletions cut 0 bases from V and 1 base from J, with 19 bases between. Germline CDR1 reads SGHVS; CDR2 reads FQNEAQ. Seattle-derived patients entered the study during active infection and were followed longitudinally. Material: peripheral blood. This receptor was identified in a man between 45 and 60 years old with COVID-19, enrolled during active disease. This chain uses TRBV7-8 with TRBJ1-5, with D possibly TRBD1 on 6 matching bases. In DNA, the CDR3 is TGTGCCAGCAGCTTAGCGCTCCAGGGGAGTGGATTAAGCAATCAGCCCCAGCATTTT. Its protein is CASSLALQGSGLSNQPQHF.